This entry describes one T cell receptor (beta chain). These data originate in a study of OX40 agonist ivuxolimab in advanced cancers. Sequenced by immunoSEQ multiplex PCR; TCRdb stores in-frame clones only, minus some. The table includes about 35,000 clones, around 80% detected once. The CDR3 loop spans 14 amino acids. CDR1 and CDR2 from the germline V gene are SNHLY and FYNNEI. After removal of 11 bases from V and 4 bases from J, the junction contained 14 bases not matched to a gene. The sample here was CD4+ or CD8+ T cells sorted from blood, taken in a trial of the OX40 agonist ivuxolimab. This receptor was obtained from an adult with an advanced solid tumor such as melanoma, head and neck, liver or kidney cancer. The chain combines TRBV2 with TRBJ2-7; 7 bases are a match to TRBD1. CDR3 coding DNA: TGTGCCGGCCTTGACAGGGCACTGGGATACGAGCAGTACTTC. As protein: CAGLDRALGYEQYF. The full variable domain, in which reference TRBV2 and TRBJ2-7 provide the parts outside the CDR3, is EPEVTQTPSHQVTQMGQEVILRCVPISNHLYFYWYRQILGQKVEFLVSFYNNEISEKSEIFDDQFSVERPDGSNFTLKIRSTKLEDSAMYFCAGLDRALGYEQYFGPGTRLTVT.